This TCR beta chain was recovered during a study of T cells of healthy individuals. Each CDR3 protein is one row after TCRdb ran MiXCR on the 5' RACE reads. This table has 90,000 to 100,000 distinct CDR3 sequences, approximately 18% appearing once. Many counts were recorded for this clonotype. In germline, CDR1 is LGHNA, CDR2 YNFKEQ. The CDR3 covers 14 residues. Trimming took 4 bases from V and 6 from J; bases not matched to a gene: 6. This sequence originates from a human donor in good health. The chain is built from TRBV4-2 and TRBJ2-1; 7 bases align to TRBD2. CDR3: CASSPLAVPNEQFF. The CDR3 DNA reads as TGTGCCAGCAGCCCTCTAGCGGTCCCCAATGAGCAGTTCTTC.